What follows are 27 T cell receptor beta chains derived from one specimen sequenced in a study of blood T cells in healthy people across ages. With a J-beta primer mix and a sample-barcoded 5' primer, a second PCR ran roughly 6 to 11 cycles. TCRdb recomputed calls from the 5' RACE reads with MiXCR, one row per CDR3 protein. The table records some 850,000 distinct CDR3 sequences, 25% to 30% of them present only once. This sample was shared with a second study, whose subject was T cells of mothers and their children.

The sample taken for sequencing was blood. These TCRs come from a boy between 10 and 17 years old in good health.

The genes are TRBV5-1 and TRBJ2-2; 8 bases match TRBD1. Trimming removed 6 bases from V and 1 base from J; junction bases left unmatched: 8. Germline-derived CDR1 and CDR2 are SGHRS and YFSETQ. The CDR3 totals 16 residues. CDR3 amino acids: CASTRGQAQNTGELFF. CDR3 nucleotide sequence: TGCGCCAGCACAAGGGGACAGGCCCAGAACACCGGGGAGCTGTTTTTT. The full variable domain, completed using reference TRBV5-1 and TRBJ2-2, is KAGVTQTPRYLIKTRGQQVTLSCSPISGHRSVSWYQQTPGQGLQFLFEYFSETQRNKGNFPGRFSGRQFSNSRSEMNVSTLELGDSALYLCASTRGQAQNTGELFFGEGSRLTVL.

A few counts support this clonotype. This sequence joins TRBV12-3 or TRBV12-4 and TRBJ2-5; perhaps TRBD1 as D (6 bases). The end of the DNA aligns better with TRBJ2-1, so the J call may be wrong. The CDR3 has 14 residues. The CDR3 nucleotides are TGTGCCAGCATCCAACAGGGAGTTTTCAATGAGCAGTTCTTC. Translating gives CASIQQGVFNEQFF.

This clonotype has a handful of counts. The J gene is TRBJ2-1, the V gene TRBV2; the D call may be TRBD1 or TRBD2 (6 bases each). The V gene's germline CDR1 is SNHLY and CDR2 FYNNEI. The CDR3 length is 12 residues. Trimming cost V 7 bases and J 5 bases, with 9 bases left between them. CDR3: CASNREDNEQFF. The CDR3 region has the DNA TGTGCCAGCAACAGGGAGGACAATGAGCAGTTCTTC. The complete variable domain, with remaining parts taken from reference TRBV2 and TRBJ2-1, reads EPEVTQTPSHQVTQMGQEVILRCVPISNHLYFYWYRQILGQKVEFLVSFYNNEISEKSEIFDDQFSVERPDGSNFTLKIRSTKLEDSAMYFCASNREDNEQFFGPGTRLTVL.

The gene calls are TRBV3-1 and TRBJ1-4; D uncertain. V was shortened by 0 bases and J by 8 bases, with 16 bases between the two germline ends. In germline, CDR1 is LGHDT, CDR2 YNNKEL (reference sequence). There are 16 residues in the CDR3. The CDR3, as DNA: TGTGCCAGCAGCCAAGATGGGATCGGACTGAGGGAAAAACTGTTTTTT. This encodes CASSQDGIGLREKLFF. The whole variable domain, remainder taken from reference TRBV3-1 and TRBJ1-4, is DTAVSQTPKYLVTQMGNDKSIKCEQNLGHDTMYWYKQDSKKFLKIMFSYNNKELIINETVPNRFSPKSPDKAHLNLHINSLELGDSAVYFCASSQDGIGLREKLFFGSGTQLSVL.

The chain uses TRBV4-1 and TRBJ1-4; 10 bases agree with TRBD1. This CDR3 has 15 residues. Germline assignment: CDR1 MGHRA and CDR2 YSYEKL. J gave up 7 bases and V 2 bases, and 4 bases lay outside the gene matches. The CDR3 bases are TGCGCCAGCAGCCAAACTGGGACAGGGGCTGAAAAACTGTTTTTT. Encoded protein: CASSQTGTGAEKLFF.

This clonotype occurred a few times. This chain uses TRBV6-1 with TRBJ2-5; D tentatively reads TRBD1 or TRBD2 (5 bases each). CDR1 is MNHNS, CDR2 SASEGT, per germline. This CDR3 region has 14 residues. The V and J ends lost 6 bases and 7 bases respectively, with 18 bases between them. The CDR3 DNA reads as TGTGCCAGCAGCGGGACCCAGGGACCTGGGACCCAGTACTTC. Its protein is CASSGTQGPGTQYF.

This clonotype was observed a few times. V is TRBV28 and J is TRBJ2-4; D uncertain. The germline V and J ends were trimmed by 1 base and 0 bases, with 10 bases remaining between them. The CDR3 totals 16 residues. Germline V gene lookup returns CDR1 MDHEN and CDR2 SYDVKM. The CDR3 is CASSLSGPIAKNIQYF. DNA for the CDR3: TGTGCCAGCAGTTTATCAGGACCCATAGCCAAAAACATTCAGTACTTC.

This sequence joins TRBV10-1 and TRBJ2-3; the D is unclear. The CDR3 sequence is 13 residues long. Germline-derived CDR1 and CDR2 are WNHNN and SYGVQD (reference sequence). V was pared by 7 bases and J by 1 base, with 9 bases between. The CDR3 coding sequence is TGCGCCAGCATGATGCAGGGCACAGATACGCAGTATTTT. Translated, it gives CASMMQGTDTQYF.

This clonotype was seen only a few times. The rearrangement links TRBV7-3 to TRBJ2-3, with D perhaps assigned TRBD1 or TRBD2 (5 bases each). Trimming took 2 bases from V and 4 from J, leaving 10 bases between them. Germline CDR1 SGHTA, CDR2 FQGTGA. The CDR3 is made up of 14 amino acids. The CDR3 loop is CASSLGGPADTQYF. DNA of the CDR3: TGTGCCAGCAGCTTAGGGGGTCCCGCAGATACGCAGTATTTT.

This clonotype was found a few times. The chain carries TRBV7-9 and TRBJ2-1, with 10 bases aligning to TRBD2. The J segment lost 7 bases and the V segment lost 4 bases, leaving 13 bases of the junction unmatched. The germline CDR1 and CDR2 sequences are SEHNR and FQNEAQ (reference sequence). The CDR3 contains 17 residues. The CDR3 region is CASSSRGSGTSVNEQFF. The DNA for the CDR3 is TGTGCCAGCAGCTCCAGAGGCAGTGGGACTAGCGTTAATGAGCAGTTCTTC.

The table lists this clonotype with a few counts. This chain joins TRBV15 and TRBJ2-7, with D possibly matching TRBD1 (5 bases). Trimming cost V 0 bases and J 2 bases, with 11 bases left between them. The length of the CDR3 is 15 residues. The germline V gene encodes CDR1 LNHNV and CDR2 YYDKDF (reference sequence). The CDR3 DNA reads TGTGCCACCAGCAGAGATCGGGTCAGGGCCTACGAGCAGTACTTC. Its translation is CATSRDRVRAYEQYF.

This clonotype was counted only a few times. The chain recombines TRBV6-4 with TRBJ1-2; TRBD1 aligns across 10 bases. V was clipped by 6 bases and J by 6 bases; unmatched bases: 7. Germline loops: CDR1 MRHNA, CDR2 SNTAGT. CDR3 length equals 14 residues. The CDR3 DNA is TGTGCCAGCAGGAGGGACAGGGGATTTGATGGCTACACCTTC. It specifies CASRRDRGFDGYTF.

The chain combines TRBV12-5 with TRBJ2-1; no definite D call. CDR1 and CDR2 from the germline V gene are LGHNT and FRNRAP. Trimming removed 5 bases from V and 7 bases from J, with 18 bases in between. The CDR3 is 15 amino acids. The CDR3 DNA reads as TGTGCTAGTGGTCCGCCTTCGTCAGTATGGAATGAGCAGTTCTTC. Its protein product is CASGPPSSVWNEQFF.

The table lists this clonotype with many counts. The chain joins TRBV5-4 to TRBJ2-3; 8 bases are a match to TRBD1. Germline V gives CDR1 SGHNT, CDR2 YYREEE (reference sequence). The CDR3 runs to 13 residues. Losses at the gene ends were 4 bases for V and 14 bases for J; bases not matched to a gene: 12. CDR3 in DNA: TGTGCCAGCAGCGCCACTACAGGGGGAGAGCTGTATTTT. This gives the protein CASSATTGGELYF.

V is TRBV12-5 and J is TRBJ1-6, with D possibly matching TRBD1 (5 bases). CDR3 length: 17 residues. The V end lost 2 bases, the J end lost 10 bases, and 21 bases lay between the germline ends. Germline values: CDR1 LGHNT, CDR2 FRNRAP. DNA of the CDR3: TGTGCTAGTGGTTTGCCCTCCGGCCCGGGGCGTTACTCACCCCTCCACTTT. It yields the protein CASGLPSGPGRYSPLHF.

The V gene is TRBV2, the J gene TRBJ2-5; possibly TRBD1 for D (5 bases). The end of the DNA fits TRBJ2-7 better, so the J call may be wrong. Per the germline V gene, CDR1 is SNHLY and CDR2 is FYNNEI. The CDR3 is 14 amino acids. CDR3 sequence reads: CASSEGQGHNEQYF. CDR3 DNA: TGTGCCAGCAGTGAAGGGCAGGGTCACAACGAGCAGTACTTC.

CDR3 in DNA: TGTGCCAGCAGCTCGACATGGAGGGGCTACACCTTC. Its protein is CASSSTWRGYTF. V usage is TRBV3-1 and J usage is TRBJ1-2, with D unclear. The CDR3 loop spans 12 amino acids. Between the trimmed V and J ends, which lost 5 bases and 8 bases, there was a span of 12 bases. The germline gives CDR1 LGHDT, CDR2 YNNKEL (reference sequence).

This clonotype has only a few counts. The chain has TRBV27 and TRBJ2-5; 7 nucleotides agree with TRBD2. Per germline, CDR1 MNHEY and CDR2 SMNVEV (reference sequence). The CDR3 covers 17 residues. The V and J ends lost 1 base and 5 bases, in that order; junction bases with no gene match: 13. The DNA for the CDR3 is TGTGCCAGCAGTTTATACCTCCCGGGGGGTCGGTGGGAGACCCAGTACTTC. Translation: CASSLYLPGGRWETQYF.

This clonotype was counted only a few times. The chain recombines TRBV18 with TRBJ2-7; weak D call: TRBD2 (5 bases). Germline V gene lookup returns CDR1 KGHSH and CDR2 LQKENI. The CDR3 is 13 residues long. The ends were cut back, 3 bases at V and 5 bases at J, with 11 bases in the middle. The CDR3, as DNA: TGTGCCAGCTCACCGGCTAGCAAAAACGAGCAGTACTTC. This gives the protein CASSPASKNEQYF.

This clonotype was recorded at least ten times. The gene calls are TRBV28 and TRBJ1-2, with D tentatively TRBD1 (5 bases). The germline V gene encodes CDR1 MDHEN and CDR2 SYDVKM. Trimming shortened V by 2 bases and J by 5 bases, and 6 bases separated the two germline ends. The length of the CDR3 is 12 residues. The CDR3 spells CASSLRGYGYTF. The CDR3 DNA is TGTGCCAGCAGTTTACGGGGGTATGGCTACACCTTC.

The chain employs TRBV5-1 and TRBJ1-2; the D is unclear. V dropped 0 bases and J dropped 8 bases, with 17 bases sitting between them. The CDR3 totals 15 residues. From germline, CDR1 is SGHRS and CDR2 YFSETQ. CDR3 sequence: CASSLGVGPLRGYTF. In nucleotides, the CDR3 is TGCGCCAGCAGCTTGGGTGTGGGCCCACTACGGGGCTACACCTTC.

The gene calls are TRBV11-2 and TRBJ2-5; 9 bases are a match to TRBD1. Germline CDR1 SGHAT, CDR2 FQNNGV. The J segment lost 5 bases and the V segment lost 5 bases, leaving 9 bases of the junction unmatched. The length of the CDR3 is 15 residues. CDR3: CASSAGDRVQETQYF. DNA for the CDR3: TGTGCCAGCAGCGCAGGGGACAGGGTACAGGAGACCCAGTACTTC.

The rearrangement links TRBV7-9 to TRBJ2-7; 7 bases are shared with TRBD1. This CDR3 comprises 14 residues. The V and J ends lost 5 bases and 3 bases, in that order; junction bases with no gene match: 7. Germline CDR1 SEHNR, CDR2 FQNEAQ (reference sequence). CDR3 residues: CASSARDSRYEQYF. CDR3 DNA sequence: TGTGCCAGCAGCGCCCGGGACAGCCGCTACGAGCAGTACTTC.

The CDR3 is CAIGQGQETQYF. As DNA, the CDR3 is TGTGCCATCGGGCAGGGTCAAGAGACCCAGTACTTC. The chain joins TRBV10-3 to TRBJ2-5; tentatively, D is TRBD1 (5 bases). The germline CDR1 and CDR2 sequences are ENHRY and SYGVKD. The V end lost 8 bases, the J end lost 2 bases, and 9 bases lay between the germline ends. The CDR3 extends over 12 amino acids.

The gene calls are TRBV3-1 and TRBJ2-5, with D possibly matching TRBD2 (5 bases). The CDR3 is 15 residues long. V was trimmed by 0 bases and J by 0 bases, leaving 8 bases between them. Germline values: CDR1 LGHDT, CDR2 YNNKEL (reference sequence). CDR3 DNA sequence: TGTGCCAGCAGCCAAGAATACGGGGACCAAGAGACCCAGTACTTC. Translated: CASSQEYGDQETQYF.

Only a few counts were recorded for this clonotype. V usage is TRBV15 and J usage is TRBJ2-3; D gene unclear. Germline CDR1 is LNHNV and CDR2 is YYDKDF (reference sequence). Trimming took 0 bases from V and 2 from J, leaving 15 bases between them. CDR3 length equals 17 residues. The CDR3 DNA reads as TGTGCCACCAGCAGAGAAGGACGCGAGATACACACAGATACGCAGTATTTT. This sequence encodes CATSREGREIHTDTQYF.

The chain uses TRBV6-5 and TRBJ2-7, with 7 positions matching TRBD1. V lost 5 bases and J lost 6; bases outside the gene matches: 13. CDR1 MNHEY and CDR2 SVGAGI come from the germline V gene. This CDR3 contains 15 residues. Written as DNA, the CDR3 is TGTGCCAGCAGTGGAGTGGGGACAGTAGTCTCCGAGCAGTACTTC. This gives the protein CASSGVGTVVSEQYF.